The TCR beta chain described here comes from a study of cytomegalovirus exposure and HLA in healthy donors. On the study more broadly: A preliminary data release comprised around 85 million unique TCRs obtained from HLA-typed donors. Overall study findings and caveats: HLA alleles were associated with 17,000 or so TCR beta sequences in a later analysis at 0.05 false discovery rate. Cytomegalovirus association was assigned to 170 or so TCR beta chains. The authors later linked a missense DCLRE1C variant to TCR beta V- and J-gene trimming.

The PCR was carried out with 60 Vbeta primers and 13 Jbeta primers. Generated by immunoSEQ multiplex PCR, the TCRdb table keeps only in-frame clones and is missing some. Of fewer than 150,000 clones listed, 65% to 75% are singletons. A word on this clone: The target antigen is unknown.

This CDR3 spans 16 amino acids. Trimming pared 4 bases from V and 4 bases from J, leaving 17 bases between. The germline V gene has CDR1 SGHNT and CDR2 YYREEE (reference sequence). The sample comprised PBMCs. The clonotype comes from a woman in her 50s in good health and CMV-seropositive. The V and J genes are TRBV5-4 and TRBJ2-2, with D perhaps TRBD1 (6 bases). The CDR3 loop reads CASSPSSTGPTGELFF. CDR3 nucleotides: TGTGCCAGCAGCCCCTCCTCCACAGGGCCCACCGGGGAGCTGTTTTTT.